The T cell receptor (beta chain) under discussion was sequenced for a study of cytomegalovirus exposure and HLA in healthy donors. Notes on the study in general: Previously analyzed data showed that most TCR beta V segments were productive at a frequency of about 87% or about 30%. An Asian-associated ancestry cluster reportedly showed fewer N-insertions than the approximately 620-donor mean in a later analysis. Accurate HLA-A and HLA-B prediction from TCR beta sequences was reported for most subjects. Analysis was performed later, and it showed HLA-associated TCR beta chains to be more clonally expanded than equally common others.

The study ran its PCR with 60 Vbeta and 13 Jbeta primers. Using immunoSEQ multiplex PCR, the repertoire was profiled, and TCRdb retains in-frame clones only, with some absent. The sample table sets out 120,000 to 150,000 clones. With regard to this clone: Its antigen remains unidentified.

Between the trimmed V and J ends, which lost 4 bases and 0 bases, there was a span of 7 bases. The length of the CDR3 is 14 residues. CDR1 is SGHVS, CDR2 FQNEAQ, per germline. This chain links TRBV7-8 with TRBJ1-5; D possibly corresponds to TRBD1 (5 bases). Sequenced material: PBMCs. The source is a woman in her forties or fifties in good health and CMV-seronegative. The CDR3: CASSSTASNQPQHF. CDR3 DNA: TGTGCCAGCAGCTCGACAGCTAGCAATCAGCCCCAGCATTTT.